This TCR beta chain was sequenced during a study of CD8 T cells in Susac syndrome. Background on the study: Treatment at blood withdrawal was none, corticosteroids, or intravenous immunoglobulin alone in Susac syndrome patients.

cDNA came from about 0.5 to 1 ug RNA primed by random hexamers. Amplification of TCR beta CDR3 was carried out by immunoSEQ multiplex PCR, which covered 54 Vbeta and 13 Jbeta segments. MiXCR, run by TCRdb on the immunoSEQ multiplex PCR reads, gives a single entry per CDR3 protein. The data hold about 140,000 distinct CDR3 sequences, with roughly 94% observed a single time. General study findings and limits: Susac syndrome CD4+ T cell repertoires showed no clonal expansion.

Concerning this clonotype itself: Its antigen is as yet unknown.

The material sequenced was CD4+ T cells from PBMCs. The receptor's source is a human donor with Susac syndrome.

The CDR3 sequence: CSARSRRSIQETQYF. The CDR3, as DNA: TGCAGTGCTAGATCTCGGAGAAGTATCCAAGAGACCCAGTACTTC. The chain couples TRBV20-1 to TRBJ2-5, with unresolved D. The CDR3 sequence is 15 residues long. V lost 2 bases to trimming and J lost 1 base, with 14 bases between them. Germline CDR1 DFQATT, CDR2 SNEGSKA (reference sequence).